This T cell receptor beta chain was recorded in a study of T cell repertoires in cytomegalovirus infection. In the study overall: Recently identified HLA-C-restricted CMV epitopes and well-studied HLA-B-restricted CMV epitopes were used by the study. Public TCR beta signatures were indicative of both CMV infection and a matching HLA type.

V was shortened by 0 bases and J by 2 bases, with 9 bases between the two germline ends. This CDR3 spans 14 amino acids. Germline V lookup: CDR1 SGHDT, CDR2 YYEEEE. Worth noting for this clonotype: Its antigen remains unknown.

TCRdb ran MiXCR on the reads and lists one entry per CDR3 protein. Of approximately 1,000,000 distinct CDR3 sequences in the sample, about a third are singletons; the top ten hold over 12%. Study-wide findings and caveats: Within the response measured ex vivo, HLA-C-restricted CMV-specific TCR beta clonotypes were dominant. Identification of carriers of CMV plus the relevant HLA was performed using cumulative public TCR beta family frequency.

This chain uses TRBV5-6 with TRBJ2-7; D gene uncertain. Sequenced here: cultured CD8+ T cells from PBMCs, sampled from culture after CMV antigen stimulation. This clonotype was obtained from a human donor in good health (CMV status not recorded). Some clones in this sample may be carry-over from other donors' samples. CDR3 sequence (DNA): TGTGCCAGCAGCTTGGGAGCGCTCGCCTACGAGCAGTACGTC. Translation: CASSLGALAYEQYV.